Below, 11 T cell receptor beta chains from the same sample are listed, as sequenced in a study of T cell changes during pregnancy in multiple sclerosis. Sequenced by immunoSEQ multiplex PCR; TCRdb stores in-frame clones only, minus some. This table has more than 55,000 clones, nearly 95% appearing once. The specimen comprised peripheral blood, sampled in the first trimester of pregnancy. The source is a female donor with multiple sclerosis, enrolled in a pregnancy study.

This chain links TRBV6-4 with TRBJ1-1; 8 bases align to TRBD1. The germline V gene has CDR1 MRHNA and CDR2 SNTAGT. The CDR3 runs 13 residues. The ends lost 8 bases at V and 4 bases at J; junction bases unmatched: 6. The CDR3 sequence is CASGRTGSTEAFF. The CDR3, as DNA: TGTGCCAGCGGCCGGACAGGGAGCACTGAAGCTTTCTTT.

The chain joins TRBV6-5 to TRBJ1-2; perhaps TRBD1 as D (6 bases). Trimming took off 0 bases at V and 6 bases at J, with 8 bases between the two ends. CDR3 size: 13 residues. Per the germline V gene, CDR1 is MNHEY and CDR2 is SVGAGI. The chain's CDR3 is CASSYSGGDGYTF. The CDR3 DNA reads as TGTGCCAGCAGTTACTCAGGGGGAGATGGCTACACCTTC.

V usage is TRBV7-2 and J usage is TRBJ2-3; 11 bases fit TRBD2. Germline-derived CDR1 and CDR2 are SGHTA and FQGNSA. The CDR3 has 16 residues. V shed 5 bases and J 1 base; nucleotides not matched to a gene: 5. The DNA for the CDR3 is TGTGCCAGCAGCGTCAAACTAGCGGGGGGCACAGATACGCAGTATTTT. Translation: CASSVKLAGGTDTQYF.

The chain combines TRBV6-5 with TRBJ2-1; 9 positions agree with TRBD2. This CDR3 is built from 15 residues. Germline V gene sequence: CDR1 MNHEY, CDR2 SVGAGI. Losses at the gene ends were 6 bases for V and 4 bases for J; bases not matched to a gene: 7. The CDR3 sequence: CASSLAGALYNEQFF. As DNA, the CDR3 is TGTGCCAGCAGCTTAGCGGGGGCCCTTTACAATGAGCAGTTCTTC.

This clone has just one count. The chain recombines TRBV25-1 with TRBJ1-3; D remains ambiguous. In germline, CDR1 is MGHDK, CDR2 SYGVNS. Between the trimmed V and J ends, which lost 5 bases and 2 bases, there was a span of 13 bases. The CDR3 runs 15 residues. The DNA of the CDR3 is TGTGCCAGCAGTCTGGAGGGAGGACCTGGAAACACCATATATTTT. Translated: CASSLEGGPGNTIYF.

The chain recombines TRBV6-6 with TRBJ2-7; no definite D call. The CDR3 sequence is 14 residues long. Germline CDR1 and CDR2: MNHNY and SVGAGI (reference sequence). Trimming took 2 bases from V and 0 from J, leaving 8 bases between them. DNA of the CDR3: TGTGCCAGCAGTTACGAAGCGAGCTCCTACGAGCAGTACTTC. It is translated as CASSYEASSYEQYF.

This chain links TRBV4-3 with TRBJ1-2; D possibly corresponds to TRBD1 (5 bases). Germline CDR1 is LGHNA and CDR2 is YSLEER. Trimming shortened V by 0 bases and J by 7 bases, and 15 bases separated the two germline ends. CDR3 size: 15 residues. The chain's CDR3 is CASSQDVRREGGYTF. CDR3 DNA sequence: TGCGCCAGCAGCCAAGATGTCCGCAGGGAGGGTGGCTACACCTTC.

The chain uses TRBV9 and TRBJ1-3, with D possibly TRBD1 on 5 matching bases. The V gene's germline CDR1 is SGDLS and CDR2 YYNGEE. V was clipped by 3 bases and J by 0 bases, with 7 bases between them. CDR3 length: 14 residues. The chain's CDR3 is CASSAGHSGNTIYF. DNA for the CDR3: TGTGCCAGCAGCGCAGGACACTCTGGAAACACCATATATTTT.

V is TRBV18 and J is TRBJ2-5; possible D gene TRBD1, 6 bases. The V gene lost 2 bases and the J gene lost 6 bases, with 13 bases spanning the gap. CDR3 length equals 14 residues. Per germline, CDR1 KGHSH and CDR2 LQKENI. The CDR3 region is CASSPGGGAQTQYF. Here the CDR3 DNA reads TGTGCCAGCTCACCAGGTGGGGGCGCTCAGACCCAGTACTTC.

In its sample, this clone was seen once. The chain is built from TRBV5-6 and TRBJ2-1, with TRBD1 as a possible D gene (5 bases). Germline V gene data show CDR1 as SGHDT and CDR2 as YYEEEE. V was shortened by 1 base and J by 9 bases, with 17 bases between the two germline ends. This CDR3 comprises 15 residues. CDR3: CASSLTEGAPGEQFF. CDR3 DNA sequence: TGTGCCAGCAGCTTGACGGAAGGGGCCCCCGGTGAGCAGTTCTTC. Together with reference TRBV5-6 and TRBJ2-1, the CDR3 gives the full variable domain: DAGVTQSPTHLIKTRGQQVTLRCSPKSGHDTVSWYQQALGQGPQFIFQYYEEEERQRGNFPDRFSGHQFPNYSSELNVNALLLGDSALYLCASSLTEGAPGEQFFGPGTRLTVL.

This clone was seen only once. The J gene is TRBJ1-1, the V gene TRBV6-5; D possibly corresponds to TRBD1 (5 bases). The CDR3 is 14 amino acids. From germline, CDR1 is MNHEY and CDR2 SVGAGI. Trimming left V 7 bases short and J 5 bases short, with 17 bases between. Here the CDR3 DNA reads TGTGCCAGCACCTACACGGGGGGGGGTACTGAAGCTTTCTTT. Its protein is CASTYTGGGTEAFF.